This T cell receptor beta chain emerged from a study of T-cell reconstitution after alpha-beta-depleted transplantation in children. To note about this clonotype: The antigen is not known.

The V end lost 4 bases, the J end lost 7 bases, and 27 bases lay between the germline ends. The CDR3 loop spans 18 amino acids. Construction of the TCRbeta library involved unique molecular identifiers. From the PCR reads, TCRdb called clonotypes with MiXCR, one entry per CDR3 protein. The sample includes more than 300,000 distinct CDR3 sequences, 15% to 20% seen only once; the top ten take about 41%. Study outcomes and limitations: Newly generated T cells supplied most T-cell counts and diversity one year post-transplant. Recipient T cells and thymic progenitors that survived were the source of the high TCRbeta diversity seen at day 60 in some patients. The study reportedly traced alpha-beta T cells about two months after transplant to several hundred expanded graft clones.

The chain employs TRBV12-3 or TRBV12-4 and TRBJ2-3; D tentatively fits TRBD1 or TRBD2 (5 bases each). Sequenced material: PBMCs, mostly from graft donor cells, taken 360 days after TCRalphabeta/CD19-depleted stem cell transplant. The TCR was taken from a male patient under 10 years old who had a stem cell transplant for acute lymphoblastic leukemia, so the T cells may come from the graft donor. The CDR3, as DNA: TGTGCCAGCAGTTACCGGGGCTCCATCGCATCCCTTCATAATACGCAGTATTTT. Protein: CASSYRGSIASLHNTQYF.